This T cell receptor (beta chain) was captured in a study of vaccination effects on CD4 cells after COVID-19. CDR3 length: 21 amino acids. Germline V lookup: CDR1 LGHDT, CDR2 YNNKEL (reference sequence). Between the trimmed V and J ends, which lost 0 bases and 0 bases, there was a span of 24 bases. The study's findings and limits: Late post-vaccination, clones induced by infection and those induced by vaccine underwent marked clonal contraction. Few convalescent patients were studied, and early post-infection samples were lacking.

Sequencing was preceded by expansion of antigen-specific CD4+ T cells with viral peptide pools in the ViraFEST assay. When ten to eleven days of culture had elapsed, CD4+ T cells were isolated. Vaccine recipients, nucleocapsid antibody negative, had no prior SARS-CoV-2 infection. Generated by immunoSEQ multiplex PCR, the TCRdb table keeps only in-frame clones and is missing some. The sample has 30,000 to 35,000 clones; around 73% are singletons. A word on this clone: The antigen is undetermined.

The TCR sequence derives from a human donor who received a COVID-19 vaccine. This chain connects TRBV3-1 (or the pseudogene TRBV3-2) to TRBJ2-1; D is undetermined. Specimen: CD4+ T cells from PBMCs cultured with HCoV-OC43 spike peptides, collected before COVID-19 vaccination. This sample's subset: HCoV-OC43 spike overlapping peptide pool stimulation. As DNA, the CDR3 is TGTGCCAGCAGCCAAGAGAGCCCATTTGACTTTCACACCTACTCCTACAATGAGCAGTTCTTC. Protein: CASSQESPFDFHTYSYNEQFF.